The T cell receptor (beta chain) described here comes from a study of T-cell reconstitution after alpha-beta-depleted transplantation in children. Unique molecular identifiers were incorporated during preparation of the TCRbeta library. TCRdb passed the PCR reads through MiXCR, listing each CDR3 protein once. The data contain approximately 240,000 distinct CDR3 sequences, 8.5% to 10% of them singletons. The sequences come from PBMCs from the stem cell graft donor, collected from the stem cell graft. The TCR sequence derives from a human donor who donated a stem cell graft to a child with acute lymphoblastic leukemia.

The CDR3 spells CASSPLRGTGSYEQYF. The CDR3 region has the DNA TGTGCCAGCAGTCCCCTCCGCGGGACAGGGTCCTACGAGCAGTACTTC. The chain recombines TRBV12-3 or TRBV12-4 with TRBJ2-7, with TRBD1 matching over 9 bases. Trimming at V came to 5 bases and at J to 1 base, leaving 9 bases not matched to a gene. This CDR3 spans 16 amino acids.